Listed below are T cell receptor beta chains from one sample, sequenced in a study of blood T cells in healthy people across ages. TCRdb ran MiXCR on the 5' RACE reads and lists one entry per CDR3 protein. The repertoire consists of some 790,000 distinct CDR3 sequences, with under 35% occurring once and the leading ten covering roughly 17%. The sequenced sample consisted of blood. These receptor sequences come from a woman of 80 years or more in good health. CDR3s include the opening cysteine and the closing phenylalanine or tryptophan. The D gene is left open where the match is weak. Size is omitted from some rows. Given values are once, few, many or a class for expanded clones.

v_gene,j_gene,abundance,d_gene,CDR3aa,CDR3nt
TRBV20-1,TRBJ2-7,many,NA,CSAPSVGSYEQYF,TGCAGTGCCCCCTCGGTCGGCTCCTACGAGCAGTACTTC
TRBV6-6,TRBJ1-5,NA,NA,CASRGSGGRQPQHF,TGTGCCAGCAGGGGGTCGGGGGGCCGGCAGCCCCAGCATTTT
TRBV29-1,TRBJ1-1,few,NA,CSARSIEAFF,TGCAGCGCTCGCAGTATTGAAGCTTTCTTT
TRBV7-2,TRBJ1-2,many,TRBD1,CASSLALWDRGPQDYGYTF,TGTGCCAGCAGCTTAGCTTTGTGGGACAGAGGGCCCCAGGACTATGGCTACACCTTC
TRBV7-2,TRBJ1-2,many,NA,CASSHLPPAAYGYTF,TGTGCCAGCAGCCACCTGCCCCCCGCGGCATATGGCTACACCTTC
TRBV5-1,TRBJ2-2,NA,NA,CASSPTRGTGELFF,TGCGCCAGCAGTCCCACCCGAGGCACCGGGGAGCTGTTTTTT
TRBV6-2/TRBV6-3,TRBJ2-3,many,TRBD2,CASSSALGRGTTDTQYF,TGTGCCAGCAGTTCCGCTTTAGGGCGGGGGACCACAGATACGCAGTATTTT
TRBV20-1,TRBJ2-3,many,NA,CSAISRAGRTDTQYF,TGCAGTGCTATCTCGCGGGCTGGAAGGACAGATACGCAGTATTTT
TRBV7-9,TRBJ2-3,NA,NA,CASSLALSGAVSADTQYF,TGTGCCAGCAGCTTAGCCCTTTCGGGGGCGGTTAGCGCAGATACGCAGTATTTT
TRBV10-3,TRBJ1-4,few,NA,CAIMGEGNEKLFF,TGTGCCATCATGGGTGAGGGTAATGAAAAACTGTTTTTT
TRBV4-3,TRBJ2-6,many,NA,CASSQDHLGANVLTF,TGCGCCAGCAGCCAAGATCACCTTGGGGCCAACGTCCTGACTTTC
TRBV5-1,TRBJ1-2,many,NA,CASSAGQNYGYTF,TGTGCCAGCAGCGCGGGACAAAACTATGGCTACACCTTC
TRBV5-1,TRBJ2-5,many,TRBD1,CASSWTGEETQYF,TGCGCCAGCAGCTGGACAGGGGAGGAGACCCAGTACTTC
TRBV11-2,TRBJ1-1,NA,NA,CASSLGRTGGGFF,TGTGCCAGCAGCTTGGGACGTACCGGTGGAGGTTTCTTT
TRBV2,TRBJ2-7,few,NA,CASSEGRARSYEQYF,TGTGCCAGCAGTGAGGGTAGGGCTCGCTCCTACGAGCAGTACTTC
TRBV14,TRBJ2-5,many,NA,CASSQDPILDSQETQYF,TGTGCCAGCAGCCAAGATCCCATCCTCGACAGTCAAGAGACCCAGTACTTC
TRBV14,TRBJ2-1,many,TRBD1,CASSQDVSQGARSEQFF,TGTGCCAGCAGCCAAGACGTTTCGCAGGGGGCACGGAGTGAGCAGTTCTTC
TRBV9,TRBJ2-5,few,TRBD2,CASRKTSGSQETQYF,TGTGCCAGCAGAAAAACTAGCGGGAGTCAAGAGACCCAGTACTTC
TRBV20-1,TRBJ2-1,many,TRBD1,CSAHRDRNNEQFF,TGCAGTGCACACCGGGACAGAAACAATGAGCAGTTCTTC
TRBV19,TRBJ1-4,NA,NA,CASSIGKAEKLFF,TGTGCCAGTAGTATAGGGAAAGCCGAAAAACTGTTTTTT
TRBV3-1,TRBJ2-5,many,NA,CASSQGQTQYF,TGTGCCAGCAGCCAAGGTCAGACCCAGTACTTC
TRBV4-3,TRBJ2-7,many,TRBD1,CASSQEDRVHEQYF,TGCGCCAGCAGCCAAGAGGACAGGGTCCACGAGCAGTACTTC
TRBV6-5,TRBJ2-5,NA,NA,CASSSWVERQETQYF,TGTGCCAGCAGTAGCTGGGTTGAGCGGCAAGAGACCCAGTACTTC
TRBV5-4,TRBJ2-7,few,NA,CASSLRGEEQYF,TGTGCCAGCAGCTTGAGAGGGGAGGAGCAGTACTTC
TRBV7-2,TRBJ2-7,NA,TRBD1,CASSPGTGRVYEQYF,TGTGCCAGCAGCCCCGGGACAGGGAGGGTCTACGAGCAGTACTTC
TRBV5-6,TRBJ1-4,few,NA,CASSLMGTNEKLFF,TGTGCCAGCAGCTTAATGGGGACTAATGAAAAACTGTTTTTT
TRBV7-2,TRBJ2-7,NA,TRBD2,CASSPGLAGGAYEQYF,TGTGCCAGCAGCCCCGGACTAGCGGGAGGCGCCTACGAGCAGTACTTC
TRBV20-1,TRBJ2-3,many,TRBD2,CSARALERGTDTQYF,TGCAGTGCTAGAGCTCTGGAGCGGGGAACAGATACGCAGTATTTT
TRBV12-3/TRBV12-4,TRBJ2-7,NA,NA,CASSQTARASYGQYF,TGTGCCAGCAGTCAAACGGCCAGGGCCTCCTACGGGCAGTACTTC
TRBV3-1,TRBJ2-1,few,TRBD1,CASSLTGTGLYEQFF,TGTGCCAGCAGCCTAACCGGGACAGGGCTCTATGAGCAGTTCTTC
TRBV7-7,TRBJ2-5,many,TRBD2,CASSLSLPAGGETQYF,TGTGCTAGCAGCTTGAGTCTACCGGCGGGGGGAGAGACCCAGTACTTC
TRBV30,TRBJ1-4,few,NA,CAWSVRLGEKLFF,TGTGCCTGGAGTGTACGGTTGGGTGAAAAACTGTTTTTT
TRBV21-1,TRBJ1-5,few,NA,CASSISETNSNQPQHF,TGTGCCAGCAGCATTTCAGAGACAAATAGCAATCAGCCCCAGCATTTT
TRBV9,TRBJ1-1,few,NA,CASSPQQGRNTEAFF,TGTGCCAGCAGCCCCCAACAGGGACGAAACACTGAAGCTTTCTTT
TRBV7-2,TRBJ2-2,few,NA,CASRRDPGAGELFF,TGTGCCAGCAGACGGGACCCGGGGGCAGGGGAGCTGTTTTTT